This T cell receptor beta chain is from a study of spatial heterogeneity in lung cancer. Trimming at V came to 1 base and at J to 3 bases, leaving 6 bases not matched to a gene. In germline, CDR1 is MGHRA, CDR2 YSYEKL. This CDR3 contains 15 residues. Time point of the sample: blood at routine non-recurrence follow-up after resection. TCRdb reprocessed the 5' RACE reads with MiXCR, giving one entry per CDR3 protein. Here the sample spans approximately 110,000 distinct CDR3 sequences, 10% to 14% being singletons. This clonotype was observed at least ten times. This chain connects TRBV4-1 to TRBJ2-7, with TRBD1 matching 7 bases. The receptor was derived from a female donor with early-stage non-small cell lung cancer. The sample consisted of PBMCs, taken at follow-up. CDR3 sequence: CASSQAPTGSYEQYF. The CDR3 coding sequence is TGCGCCAGCAGCCAAGCCCCGACAGGGAGCTACGAGCAGTACTTC.